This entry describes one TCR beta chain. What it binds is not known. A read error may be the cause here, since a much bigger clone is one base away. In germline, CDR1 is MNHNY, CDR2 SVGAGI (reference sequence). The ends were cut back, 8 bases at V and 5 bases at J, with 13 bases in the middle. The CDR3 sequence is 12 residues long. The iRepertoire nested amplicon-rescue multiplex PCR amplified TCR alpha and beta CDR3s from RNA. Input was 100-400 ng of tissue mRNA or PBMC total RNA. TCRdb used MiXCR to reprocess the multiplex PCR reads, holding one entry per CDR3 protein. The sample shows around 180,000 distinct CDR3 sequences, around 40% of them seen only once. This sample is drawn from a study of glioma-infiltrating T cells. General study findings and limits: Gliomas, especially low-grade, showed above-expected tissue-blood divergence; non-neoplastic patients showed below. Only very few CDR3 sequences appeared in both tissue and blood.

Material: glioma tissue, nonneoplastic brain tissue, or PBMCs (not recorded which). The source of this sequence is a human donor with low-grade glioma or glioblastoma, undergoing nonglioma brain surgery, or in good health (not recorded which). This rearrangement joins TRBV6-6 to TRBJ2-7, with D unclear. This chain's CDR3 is CASSPPPNEQYF. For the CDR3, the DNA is TGTGCCAGCTCCCCGCCGCCCAACGAGCAGTACTTC.